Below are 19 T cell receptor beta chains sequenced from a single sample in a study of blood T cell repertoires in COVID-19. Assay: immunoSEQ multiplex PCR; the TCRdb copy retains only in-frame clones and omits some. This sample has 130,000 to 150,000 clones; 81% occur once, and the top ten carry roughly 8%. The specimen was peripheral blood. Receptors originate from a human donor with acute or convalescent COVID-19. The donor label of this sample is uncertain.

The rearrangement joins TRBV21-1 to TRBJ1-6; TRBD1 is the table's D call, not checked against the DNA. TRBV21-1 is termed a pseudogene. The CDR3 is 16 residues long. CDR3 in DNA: TGTGCCAGCAGCAAAAGAAGACAGGCTGAGAATTCACCCCTCCACTTT. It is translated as CASSKRRQAENSPLHF.

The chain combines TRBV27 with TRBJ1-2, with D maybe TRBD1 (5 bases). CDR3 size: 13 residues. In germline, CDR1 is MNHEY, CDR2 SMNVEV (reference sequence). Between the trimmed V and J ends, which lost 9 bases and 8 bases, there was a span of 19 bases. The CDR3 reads CASSSLRGSGYTF. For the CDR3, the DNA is TGTGCCAGTTCTTCTCTTCGGGGGTCAGGCTACACCTTC.

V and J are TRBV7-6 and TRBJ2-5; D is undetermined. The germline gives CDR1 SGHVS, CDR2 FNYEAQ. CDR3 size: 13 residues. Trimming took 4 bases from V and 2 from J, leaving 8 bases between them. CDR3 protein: CASSYRVQETQYF. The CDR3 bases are TGTGCCAGCAGCTATCGGGTGCAAGAGACCCAGTACTTC.

DNA for the CDR3: TGTGCCAGCAGCTCTGGAGGCAGGGAGGATTCACCCCTCCACTTT. Its translation: CASSSGGREDSPLHF. V usage is TRBV9 and J usage is TRBJ1-6, with a weak D call TRBD1 (5 bases). CDR1 SGDLS and CDR2 YYNGEE come from the germline V gene. This CDR3 contains 15 residues. V was trimmed by 4 bases and J by 8 bases, leaving 16 bases between them.

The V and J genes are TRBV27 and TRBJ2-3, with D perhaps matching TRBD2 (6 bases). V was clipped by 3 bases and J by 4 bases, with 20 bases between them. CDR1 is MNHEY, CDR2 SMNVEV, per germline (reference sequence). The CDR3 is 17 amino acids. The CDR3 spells CASSFLRRGPAPDTQYF. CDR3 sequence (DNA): TGTGCCAGCAGTTTCCTTAGGAGGGGCCCAGCCCCAGATACGCAGTATTTT.

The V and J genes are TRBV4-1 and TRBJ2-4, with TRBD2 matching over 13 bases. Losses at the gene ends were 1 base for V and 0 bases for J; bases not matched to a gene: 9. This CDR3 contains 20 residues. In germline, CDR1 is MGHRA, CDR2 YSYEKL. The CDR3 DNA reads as TGCGCCAGCAGCCAAGCCGTGACTAGCGGGGGGCCCCTAGCCAAAAACATTCAGTACTTC. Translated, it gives CASSQAVTSGGPLAKNIQYF.

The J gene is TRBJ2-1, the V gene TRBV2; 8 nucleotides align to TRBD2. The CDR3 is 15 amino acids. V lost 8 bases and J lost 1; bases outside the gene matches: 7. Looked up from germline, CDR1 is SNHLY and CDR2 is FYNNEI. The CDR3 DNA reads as TGTGCCAGCTCCGGGAGCGGGGGTTCCTACAATGAGCAGTTCTTC. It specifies CASSGSGGSYNEQFF. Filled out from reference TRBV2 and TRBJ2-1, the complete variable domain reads EPEVTQTPSHQVTQMGQEVILRCVPISNHLYFYWYRQILGQKVEFLVSFYNNEISEKSEIFDDQFSVERPDGSNFTLKIRSTKLEDSAMYFCASSGSGGSYNEQFFGPGTRLTVL.

The CDR3 reads CASSVAGAGGYTF. The CDR3 nucleotides are TGTGCCAGCAGCGTAGCAGGGGCGGGTGGCTACACCTTC. J is TRBJ1-2 and V is TRBV9; D may be TRBD1 (6 bases). From germline, CDR1 is SGDLS and CDR2 YYNGEE. Trimming left V 0 bases short and J 7 bases short, with 10 bases between. The CDR3 runs 13 residues.

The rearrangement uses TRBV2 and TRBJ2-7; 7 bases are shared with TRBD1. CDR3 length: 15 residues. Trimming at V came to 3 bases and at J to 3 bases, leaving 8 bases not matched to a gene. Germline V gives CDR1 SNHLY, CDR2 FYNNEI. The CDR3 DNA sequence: TGTGCCAGCAGTGAGTCGGACAGGTTATACTACGAGCAGTACTTC. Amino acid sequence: CASSESDRLYYEQYF.

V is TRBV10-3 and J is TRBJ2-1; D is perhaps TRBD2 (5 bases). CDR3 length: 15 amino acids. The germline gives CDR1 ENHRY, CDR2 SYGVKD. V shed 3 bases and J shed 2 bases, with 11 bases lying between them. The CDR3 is CAISDPSGTYNEQFF. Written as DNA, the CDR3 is TGTGCCATCAGTGACCCAAGCGGAACCTACAATGAGCAGTTCTTC.

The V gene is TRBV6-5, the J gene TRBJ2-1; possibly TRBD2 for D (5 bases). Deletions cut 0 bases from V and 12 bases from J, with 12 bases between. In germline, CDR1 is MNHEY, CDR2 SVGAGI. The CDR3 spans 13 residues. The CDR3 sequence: CASSYSHRGWQFF. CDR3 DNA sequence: TGTGCCAGCAGTTACTCGCACAGAGGGTGGCAGTTCTTC.

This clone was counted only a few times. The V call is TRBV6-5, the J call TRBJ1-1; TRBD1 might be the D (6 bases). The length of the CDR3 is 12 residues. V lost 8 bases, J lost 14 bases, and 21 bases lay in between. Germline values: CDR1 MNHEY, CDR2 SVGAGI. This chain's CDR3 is CASGIRDTQKFF. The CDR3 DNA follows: TGTGCCAGCGGAATCCGGGACACCCAGAAATTCTTT.

The CDR3 region is CASSSSSQGGEQYV. The CDR3 region has the DNA TGTGCCAGCAGTTCCTCCTCACAGGGGGGCGAGCAGTACGTC. The rearrangement uses TRBV27 and TRBJ2-7; 8 bases map to TRBD1. There are 14 residues in the CDR3. V was pared by 4 bases and J by 6 bases, with 8 bases of the junction left unmatched. In germline, CDR1 is MNHEY, CDR2 SMNVEV (reference sequence).

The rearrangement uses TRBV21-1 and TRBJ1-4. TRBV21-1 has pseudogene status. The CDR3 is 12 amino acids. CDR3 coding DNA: TGTTTGGGTGCCGGGGGGGATGAAAAACTGTTTTTT. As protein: CLGAGGDEKLFF.

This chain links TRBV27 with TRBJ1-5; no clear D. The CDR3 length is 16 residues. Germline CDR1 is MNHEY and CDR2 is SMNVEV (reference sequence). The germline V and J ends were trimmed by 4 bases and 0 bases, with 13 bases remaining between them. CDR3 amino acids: CASSSRGTVSNQPQHF. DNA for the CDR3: TGTGCCAGCAGTTCCCGAGGAACCGTTAGCAATCAGCCCCAGCATTTT.

CDR3 sequence: CAWTVGQGANSPLHF. DNA of the CDR3: TGTGCCTGGACTGTGGGACAGGGGGCGAATTCACCCCTCCACTTT. V and J are TRBV30 and TRBJ1-6, with 12 bases matching TRBD1. Germline values: CDR1 GTSNPN, CDR2 SVGIG (reference sequence). Trimming removed 4 bases from V and 7 bases from J; junction bases left unmatched: 5. The CDR3 contains 15 residues.

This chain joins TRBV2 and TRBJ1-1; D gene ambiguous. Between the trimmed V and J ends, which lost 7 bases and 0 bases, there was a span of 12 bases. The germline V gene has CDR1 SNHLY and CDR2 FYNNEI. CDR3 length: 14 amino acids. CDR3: CASTEEIMNTEAFF. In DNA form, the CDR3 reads TGTGCCAGCACAGAGGAGATCATGAACACTGAAGCTTTCTTT.

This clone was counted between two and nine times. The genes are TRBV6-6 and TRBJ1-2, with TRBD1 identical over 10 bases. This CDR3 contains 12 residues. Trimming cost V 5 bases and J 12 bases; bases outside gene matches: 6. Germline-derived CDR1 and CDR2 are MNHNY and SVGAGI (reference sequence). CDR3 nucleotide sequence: TGTGCCAGCAGTCCAGGACAGGGGGGAGACACCTTC. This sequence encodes CASSPGQGGDTF.

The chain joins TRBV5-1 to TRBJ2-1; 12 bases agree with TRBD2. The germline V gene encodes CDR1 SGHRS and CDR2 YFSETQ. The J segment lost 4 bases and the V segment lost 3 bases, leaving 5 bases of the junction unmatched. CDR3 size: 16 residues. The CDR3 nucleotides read TGCGCCAGCAGCTCCGGGACTAGCGGGCTTTACAATGAGCAGTTCTTC. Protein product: CASSSGTSGLYNEQFF.